Shown below are 20 T cell receptor beta chains from a single sample sequenced in a study of control samples from healthy donors and cancer patients. Clones were sequenced by immunoSEQ multiplex PCR, and TCRdb holds only the in-frame ones, with some missing. The table shows 150,000 to 200,000 clones, with approximately 92% occurring only once. Sequenced sample: blood. These receptors all come from a woman aged 55 to 70 in good health.

This chain links TRBV7-9 with TRBJ2-1; 11 bases are a match to TRBD2. The V gene's germline CDR1 is SEHNR and CDR2 FQNEAQ (reference sequence). J gave up 4 bases and V 1 base, and 9 bases lay outside the gene matches. The CDR3 is made up of 18 amino acids. The DNA for the CDR3 is TGTGCCAGCAGCTTAGTTAGGCTAGCGGGGGGCGTTTACAATGAGCAGTTCTTC. As protein: CASSLVRLAGGVYNEQFF. Combining the CDR3 with reference TRBV7-9 and TRBJ2-1 gives the whole variable domain DTGVSQNPRHKITKRGQNVTFRCDPISEHNRLYWYRQTLGQGPEFLTYFQNEAQLEKSRLLSDRFSAERPKGSFSTLEIQRTEQGDSAMYLCASSLVRLAGGVYNEQFFGPGTRLTVL.

The chain employs TRBV5-1 and TRBJ2-7; 7 bases fit TRBD2. Unmatched junction bases numbered 8, after V lost 1 base and J lost 7 bases. CDR1 SGHRS and CDR2 YFSETQ come from the germline V gene. The CDR3 contains 14 residues. The CDR3 sequence is CASSLSAGVGEQYF. DNA of the CDR3: TGCGCCAGCAGCTTGTCCGCGGGGGTCGGGGAGCAGTACTTC.

V and J are TRBV5-6 and TRBJ1-4, with a weak D call TRBD1 (5 bases). CDR1 and CDR2 from the germline V gene are SGHDT and YYEEEE. The V end was cut by 1 base, the J end by 5 bases, with 15 bases between. The CDR3 totals 16 residues. CDR3 bases: TGTGCCAGCAGCTTGCCCTCAAGGGGTAACAATGAAAAACTGTTTTTT. Amino acid sequence: CASSLPSRGNNEKLFF. Using reference TRBV5-6 and TRBJ1-4 for the parts outside the CDR3, the full variable domain is DAGVTQSPTHLIKTRGQQVTLRCSPKSGHDTVSWYQQALGQGPQFIFQYYEEEERQRGNFPDRFSGHQFPNYSSELNVNALLLGDSALYLCASSLPSRGNNEKLFFGSGTQLSVL.

This rearrangement joins TRBV13 to TRBJ2-3; 13 nucleotides align to TRBD2. The CDR3 loop spans 15 amino acids. V lost 6 bases to trimming and J lost 0 bases; unmatched junction nucleotides: 0. Per the germline V gene, CDR1 is PRHDT and CDR2 is FYEKMQ (reference sequence). The CDR3, as DNA: TGTGCCAGCAGGGGACTAGCGGGGAGCACAGATACGCAGTATTTT. This gives the protein CASRGLAGSTDTQYF. Drawing the rest from reference TRBV13 and TRBJ2-3, the complete variable domain is AAGVIQSPRHLIKEKRETATLKCYPIPRHDTVYWYQQGPGQDPQFLISFYEKMQSDKGSIPDRFSAQQFSDYHSELNMSSLELGDSALYFCASRGLAGSTDTQYFGPGTRLTVL.

The V and J genes are TRBV10-3 and TRBJ1-2; 9 bases are a match to TRBD1. Germline loops: CDR1 ENHRY, CDR2 SYGVKD. The CDR3 is 14 residues long. J was trimmed by 0 bases and V by 6 bases; bases with no gene match: 2. The CDR3 DNA is TGTGCCATCAGGGGACAGGGAGCTAACTATGGCTACACCTTC. Its translation is CAIRGQGANYGYTF.

The J gene is TRBJ2-1, the V gene TRBV6-2 or TRBV6-3, with 9 bases lining up with TRBD2. J was trimmed by 8 bases and V by 5 bases; bases with no gene match: 13. The germline V gene encodes CDR1 MNHEY and CDR2 SVGEGT. This CDR3 region has 16 residues. The CDR3 DNA reads as TGTGCCAGCAGTGGGGTCGCGGGGGGGCCTAGGGATGAGCAGTTCTTC. Amino acid sequence: CASSGVAGGPRDEQFF.

The J gene is TRBJ2-5, the V gene TRBV11-2; D uncertain. There are 13 residues in the CDR3. The germline gives CDR1 SGHAT, CDR2 FQNNGV. V shed 3 bases and J shed 1 base, with 6 bases lying between them. The CDR3 here is CASSLGGQETQYF. CDR3 sequence (DNA): TGTGCCAGCAGCTTGGGCGGCCAAGAGACCCAGTACTTC.

The chain links TRBV19 to TRBJ1-2; 7 nucleotides align to TRBD1. The germline V gene encodes CDR1 LNHDA and CDR2 SQIVND (reference sequence). V dropped 5 bases and J dropped 3; count of bases not matched to a gene: 6. This CDR3 is 14 amino acids long. The CDR3 loop reads CASSYRGSDYGYTF. CDR3 nucleotide sequence: TGTGCCAGTAGTTACAGGGGATCGGACTATGGCTACACCTTC.

This sequence joins TRBV19 and TRBJ2-7, with 7 bases matching TRBD2. CDR1 is LNHDA and CDR2 is SQIVND in the germline V gene (reference sequence). V trimming: 5 bases; J trimming: 0 bases; junction bases outside the gene matches: 13. CDR3 size: 17 residues. CDR3 loop: CASSPVDRGDLSYEQYF. The CDR3 bases are TGTGCCAGTAGTCCCGTTGATCGGGGGGACCTCTCCTACGAGCAGTACTTC.

The chain links TRBV7-2 to TRBJ1-2; 7 positions agree with TRBD1. This CDR3 has 14 amino acids. Germline-derived CDR1 and CDR2 are SGHTA and FQGNSA. Trimming took 6 bases from V and 0 from J; bases not matched to a gene: 4. DNA of the CDR3: TGTGCCAGCAGTCGGGACAGCACTAACTATGGCTACACCTTC. Its protein is CASSRDSTNYGYTF.

The chain recombines TRBV5-6 with TRBJ2-7, with TRBD2 identical over 7 bases. J gave up 1 base and V 2 bases, and 12 bases lay outside the gene matches. The CDR3 loop spans 17 amino acids. The V gene's germline CDR1 is SGHDT and CDR2 YYEEEE. This CDR3 reads CASSFPPGREGSYEQYF. CDR3 nucleotide sequence: TGTGCCAGCAGCTTTCCCCCGGGCAGGGAGGGTTCCTACGAGCAGTACTTC.

The chain carries TRBV6-4 and TRBJ1-6; D possibly corresponds to TRBD1 (6 bases). Trimming stripped 6 bases from V and 10 bases from J, with 16 bases between. CDR1 is MRHNA, CDR2 SNTAGT, per germline. CDR3 size: 14 residues. CDR3 nucleotide sequence: TGTGCCAGCAGCGTTGACAGGTCTGGCTCACCCCTCCACTTT. This codes for CASSVDRSGSPLHF.

The V gene is TRBV2, the J gene TRBJ1-5, with a weak D call TRBD1 (6 bases). The CDR3 spans 14 residues. V lost 6 bases, J lost 5 bases, and 14 bases lay in between. The germline CDR1 and CDR2 sequences are SNHLY and FYNNEI. CDR3 DNA sequence: TGTGCCAGCAGACAGGGAGGTCCCTATCAGCCCCAGCATTTT. Its protein product is CASRQGGPYQPQHF.

The rearrangement uses TRBV9 and TRBJ1-3; D call uncertain. The CDR3 runs to 17 residues. Germline V gives CDR1 SGDLS, CDR2 YYNGEE. V gave up 2 bases and J gave up 0 bases, with 15 bases separating them. This chain's CDR3 is CASSVGGTIGSGNTIYF. DNA of the CDR3: TGTGCCAGCAGCGTGGGAGGTACAATAGGCTCTGGAAACACCATATATTTT.

CDR3 nucleotides: TGTGCCAGCAGTCACCGAGGGACAGGGGAAGCAGGCTACACCTTC. This gives the protein CASSHRGTGEAGYTF. The rearrangement links TRBV27 to TRBJ1-2; 10 positions match TRBD1. Trimming removed 5 bases from V and 8 bases from J; junction bases left unmatched: 11. The germline V gene has CDR1 MNHEY and CDR2 SMNVEV (reference sequence). CDR3 length: 15 amino acids.

CDR3 residues: CAISEGQMNTEAFF. DNA for the CDR3: TGTGCCATCAGTGAGGGCCAGATGAACACTGAAGCTTTCTTT. V usage is TRBV10-3 and J usage is TRBJ1-1; no clear D gene. Germline V gene lookup returns CDR1 ENHRY and CDR2 SYGVKD. V was shortened by 2 bases and J by 0 bases, with 7 bases between the two germline ends. The CDR3 runs to 14 residues.

This clone was observed many times. The chain links TRBV20-1 to TRBJ2-7; TRBD2 is a possible D gene (5 bases). This CDR3 is 14 amino acids long. The germline CDR1 and CDR2 sequences are DFQATT and SNEGSKA (reference sequence). V was cut by 3 bases and J by 4 bases, with 16 bases left in between. CDR3 coding DNA: TGCAGTGCTAGTGTATCGGGGAGTGAGTACGAGCAGTACTTC. This gives the protein CSASVSGSEYEQYF.

The chain is built from TRBV6-2 or TRBV6-3 and TRBJ1-6, with D unresolved. The V end lost 4 bases, the J end lost 7 bases, and 20 bases lay between the germline ends. The CDR3 runs 17 residues. Germline loops: CDR1 MNHEY, CDR2 SVGEGT. The CDR3 DNA is TGTGCCAGCAGTTCCCGCCCGGCCTCGGGTTTCAATTCACCCCTCCACTTT. Its protein is CASSSRPASGFNSPLHF.

The chain combines TRBV4-3 with TRBJ2-3; 13 bases are shared with TRBD2. This CDR3 comprises 16 residues. V trimming: 6 bases; J trimming: 4 bases; junction bases outside the gene matches: 7. Germline CDR1 is LGHNA and CDR2 is YSLEER. This CDR3 is CASRRSGTSGADTQYF. The CDR3 coding sequence is TGCGCCAGCAGACGAAGTGGGACTAGCGGGGCAGATACGCAGTATTTT.

There are a few counts of this clone. This chain links TRBV19 with TRBJ2-1; TRBD1 matches at 8 bases. After removal of 1 base from V and 4 bases from J, the junction contained 6 bases not matched to a gene. CDR1 is LNHDA and CDR2 is SQIVND in the germline V gene (reference sequence). CDR3 length: 16 amino acids. This chain's CDR3 is CASSIGGRGQYNEQFF. The CDR3 nucleotides are TGTGCCAGTAGTATAGGCGGCAGGGGGCAGTACAATGAGCAGTTCTTC.